A single sample is the source of the 14 T cell receptor beta chains below, sequenced in a study of blood T cell repertoires in COVID-19. TCRdb keeps only in-frame clones here, not all; method: immunoSEQ multiplex PCR. Of around 57,000 clones listed, around 89% were seen once; the top ten hold under 9.5%. The sequencing input was peripheral blood. The receptors shown here come from a human donor with active COVID-19. The donor label of this sample is uncertain.

V usage is TRBV18 and J usage is TRBJ2-3, with D perhaps matching TRBD1 (6 bases). Germline CDR1 reads KGHSH; CDR2 reads LQKENI. The CDR3 totals 12 residues. Trimming cost V 10 bases and J 1 base, with 9 bases left between them. CDR3 DNA: TGTGCCACACGACAGGGCACAGATACGCAGTATTTT. This encodes CATRQGTDTQYF.

This chain connects TRBV19 to TRBJ2-6; D is perhaps TRBD1 (6 bases). V lost 5 bases and J lost 4, with 21 bases in between. Per the germline V gene, CDR1 is LNHDA and CDR2 is SQIVND (reference sequence). The CDR3 has 18 amino acids. The CDR3 reads CASSLMTGSASGANVLTF. The DNA for the CDR3 is TGTGCCAGTAGTTTGATGACAGGTTCTGCTTCAGGGGCCAACGTCCTGACTTTC.

The chain couples TRBV28 to TRBJ2-2; 14 nucleotides line up with TRBD2. V lost 2 bases to trimming and J lost 6 bases; unmatched junction nucleotides: 8. CDR3 length: 18 residues. Germline loops: CDR1 MDHEN, CDR2 SYDVKM. CDR3 DNA: TGTGCCAGCAGTTTAGGACTAGCGGGAGGAAAGGCGGCCGGGGAGCTGTTTTTT. This sequence encodes CASSLGLAGGKAAGELFF.

The V call is TRBV30, the J call TRBJ2-3; no definite D call. Deletions cut 0 bases from V and 5 bases from J, with 9 bases between. CDR3 length: 13 residues. CDR1 is GTSNPN and CDR2 is SVGIG in the germline V gene (reference sequence). The CDR3 reads CAWSVLAQDTQYF. The CDR3 nucleotides are TGTGCCTGGAGTGTATTGGCCCAAGATACGCAGTATTTT.

Remarks on this clone: At one end the junction does not follow the germline gene, possibly because of a read error. J is TRBJ2-7 and V is TRBV13, with 9 bases matching TRBD1. In germline, CDR1 is PRHDT, CDR2 FYEKMQ (reference sequence). The CDR3 consists of 12 residues. Here the CDR3 reads CASSPGQGWPHF. The CDR3 nucleotides are TGTGCCAGCAGCCCGGGACAGGGCTGGCCCCACTTC.

The chain carries TRBV23-1 and TRBJ2-7, with D tentatively TRBD1 (6 bases). TRBV23-1 is designated an ORF whose function remains uncertain. The V end was cut by 0 bases, the J end by 2 bases, with 14 bases between. The CDR3 length is 16 residues. DNA for the CDR3: TGCGCCAGCAGTCAATCCCGCCGACAGGCACCCTACGAGCAGTACTTC. This gives the protein CASSQSRRQAPYEQYF.

This CDR3 is CASSQDGPTDNSNQPQHF. The DNA for the CDR3 is TGCGCCAGCAGCCAAGATGGTCCCACAGACAATAGCAATCAGCCCCAGCATTTT. The J gene is TRBJ1-5, the V gene TRBV4-1; D is unclear. Germline CDR1 reads MGHRA; CDR2 reads YSYEKL. Trimming took off 0 bases at V and 0 bases at J, with 15 bases between the two ends. This CDR3 is 18 amino acids long.

The V call is TRBV19, the J call TRBJ1-2; no firm D call. CDR3 length: 15 amino acids. V was clipped by 8 bases and J by 6 bases, with 22 bases between them. CDR1 and CDR2 (germline): LNHDA, SQIVND (reference sequence). CDR3 sequence reads: CASRRVGIGRDGYTF. The DNA for the CDR3 is TGTGCCAGTCGCAGAGTCGGGATTGGACGGGATGGCTACACCTTC.

This clone was counted only a few times. The chain uses TRBV4-2 and TRBJ2-1; 12 bases map to TRBD2. The germline gives CDR1 LGHNA, CDR2 YNFKEQ. This CDR3 contains 16 residues. Losses at the gene ends were 0 bases for V and 10 bases for J; bases not matched to a gene: 7. The DNA for the CDR3 is TGTGCCAGCAGCCAAGATTTGCTAGCGGGAGGGAAGGAGCAGTTCTTC. It specifies CASSQDLLAGGKEQFF.

The chain is built from TRBV19 and TRBJ2-5; 8 bases fit TRBD2. The length of the CDR3 is 15 residues. Per the germline V gene, CDR1 is LNHDA and CDR2 is SQIVND (reference sequence). V lost 2 bases, J lost 2 bases, and 4 bases stayed unmatched. CDR3 amino acids: CASSIFTSGQETQYF. CDR3 coding DNA: TGTGCCAGTAGTATATTCACTAGCGGTCAAGAGACCCAGTACTTC. Together with reference TRBV19 and TRBJ2-5, the CDR3 gives the full variable domain: DGGITQSPKYLFRKEGQNVTLSCEQNLNHDAMYWYRQDPGQGLRLIYYSQIVNDFQKGDIAEGYSVSREKKESFPLTVTSAQKNPTAFYLCASSIFTSGQETQYFGPGTRLLVL.

The J gene is TRBJ1-1, the V gene TRBV30, with TRBD1 matching 8 bases. Germline CDR1 and CDR2: GTSNPN and SVGIG (reference sequence). With 3 bases clipped from V and 7 bases from J, the junction kept 19 bases outside the gene matches. The CDR3 contains 17 residues. The CDR3 bases are TGTGCCTGGAGGCTAACAGGGGGTCTTCCGAACACTAATGAAGCTTTCTTT. It is translated as CAWRLTGGLPNTNEAFF.

The rearrangement uses TRBV5-4 and TRBJ2-5, with 13 nucleotides matching TRBD2. Germline CDR1 and CDR2: SGHNT and YYREEE (reference sequence). This CDR3 contains 15 residues. J gave up 6 bases and V 5 bases, and 7 bases lay outside the gene matches. CDR3 loop: CASSKTSGGPQTQYF. For the CDR3, the DNA is TGTGCCAGCAGTAAGACTAGCGGGGGGCCCCAGACCCAGTACTTC.

This chain links TRBV5-4 with TRBJ1-2, with D possibly being TRBD1 (5 bases). CDR1 and CDR2 (germline): SGHNT, YYREEE (reference sequence). The length of the CDR3 is 11 residues. V was trimmed by 2 bases and J by 8 bases, leaving 7 bases between them. CDR3 DNA sequence: TGTGCCAGCAGCTTAGGGGCCGGCTACACCTTC. This sequence encodes CASSLGAGYTF.

The rearrangement uses TRBV7-2 and TRBJ2-5, with 9 bases aligning to TRBD1. V dropped 5 bases and J dropped 5; count of bases not matched to a gene: 9. From germline, CDR1 is SGHTA and CDR2 FQGNSA. This CDR3 spans 15 amino acids. The CDR3 coding sequence is TGTGCCAGCAGCCCCGGGGACAGGGTCCGGGAGACCCAGTACTTC. Protein sequence: CASSPGDRVRETQYF.